This T cell receptor (beta chain) was documented in a study of chemoradiotherapy in HPV16-positive cancers. Background on the study: A couple of HPV16-positive patients' cells yielded candidate HPV-specific clones and common motifs.

Germline loops: CDR1 SGHDN, CDR2 FVKESK. V was pared by 4 bases and J by 0 bases, with 4 bases of the junction left unmatched. This CDR3 contains 15 residues. Study-level findings and limits: For HPV16-positive patients, expanding HPV-responsive T cells associated with longer recurrence-free survival. Candidate HPV-specific clones and E7-related TCR motifs grew in tumor during treatment. Only two HPV16-positive patients supplied the functional HPV-specificity definition.

With respect to this clone: What it binds is not known.

Sequencing used immunoSEQ multiplex PCR; TCRdb keeps in-frame clones, though not all of them. Counted here are roughly 7,400 clones, approximately 79% occurring once; the ten biggest clones make up 16%. This specimen was tumor tissue, taken from a patient who underwent chemoradiotherapy. This chain links TRBV14 with TRBJ2-5; 8 bases are shared with TRBD2. This clonotype was sampled from a human donor with HPV-associated anogenital cancer. CDR3 amino acids: CASSLLAGYQETQYF. In DNA, the CDR3 is TGTGCCAGCAGCCTCTTAGCGGGATACCAAGAGACCCAGTACTTC.